Reported below is one T cell receptor (beta chain). These data originate in a study of blood T cell repertoires in COVID-19. Study at large: Acute-phase and convalescent COVID-19 samples originated in the United States, Italy and Spain.

Authors' processing steps: Estimates of nucleated cell counts were drawn from the amplification of reference gene primers. Sequencing used immunoSEQ multiplex PCR; TCRdb keeps in-frame clones, though not all of them. D and trimming were read from the DNA, whereas the V and J calls and clone size are those reported in that table. This sample has more than 150,000 clones, with roughly nine tenths found just once. Per germline, CDR1 MGHDK and CDR2 SYGVNS. The CDR3 is 14 residues long. With 5 bases removed from V and 4 bases from J, the gap between germline ends came to 13 bases. Specimen: peripheral blood. The origin of this receptor is a woman aged 40 to 50 with acute or convalescent COVID-19. This chain joins TRBV25-1 and TRBJ2-3; D not resolved. The CDR3, as DNA: TGTGCCAGCAGTTCTCCCAGTCGCCCAGATACGCAGTATTTT. This codes for CASSSPSRPDTQYF.